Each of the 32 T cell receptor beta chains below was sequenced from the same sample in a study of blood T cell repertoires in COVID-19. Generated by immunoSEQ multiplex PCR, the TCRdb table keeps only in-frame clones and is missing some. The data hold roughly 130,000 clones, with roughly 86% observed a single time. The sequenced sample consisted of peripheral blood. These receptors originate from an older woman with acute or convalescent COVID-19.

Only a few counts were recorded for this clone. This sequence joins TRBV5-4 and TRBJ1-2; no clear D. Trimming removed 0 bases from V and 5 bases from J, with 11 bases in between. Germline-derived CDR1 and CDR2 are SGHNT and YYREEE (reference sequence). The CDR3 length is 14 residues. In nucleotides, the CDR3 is TGTGCCAGCAGCTTGGACGGAGAAGTATATGGCTACACCTTC. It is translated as CASSLDGEVYGYTF.

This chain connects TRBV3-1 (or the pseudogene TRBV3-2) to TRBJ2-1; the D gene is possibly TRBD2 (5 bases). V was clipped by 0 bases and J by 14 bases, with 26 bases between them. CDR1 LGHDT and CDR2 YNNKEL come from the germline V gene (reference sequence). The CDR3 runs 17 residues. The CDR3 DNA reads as TGTGCCAGCAGCCAAGATTGGAGTAGCGCGGCGAATAGGGTGGAGTTCTTC. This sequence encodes CASSQDWSSAANRVEFF.

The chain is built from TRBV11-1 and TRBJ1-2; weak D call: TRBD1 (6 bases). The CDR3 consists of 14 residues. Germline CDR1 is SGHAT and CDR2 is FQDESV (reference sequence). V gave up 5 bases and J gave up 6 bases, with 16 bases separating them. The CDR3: CASSPGTLIDGYTF. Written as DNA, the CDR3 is TGTGCCAGCAGCCCCGGGACACTTATCGATGGCTACACCTTC.

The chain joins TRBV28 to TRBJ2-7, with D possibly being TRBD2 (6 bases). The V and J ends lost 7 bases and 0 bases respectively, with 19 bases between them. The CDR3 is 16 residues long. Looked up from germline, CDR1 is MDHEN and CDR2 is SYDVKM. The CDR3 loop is CASMGPSRGVSYEQYF. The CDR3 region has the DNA TGTGCCAGCATGGGGCCCAGCCGCGGGGTCTCCTACGAGCAGTACTTC.

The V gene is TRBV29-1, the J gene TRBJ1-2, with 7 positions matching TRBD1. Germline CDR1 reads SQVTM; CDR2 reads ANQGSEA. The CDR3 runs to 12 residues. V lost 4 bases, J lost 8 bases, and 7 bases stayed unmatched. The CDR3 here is CSVGGQAEGYTF. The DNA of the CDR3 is TGCAGCGTTGGTGGACAGGCGGAGGGCTACACCTTC.

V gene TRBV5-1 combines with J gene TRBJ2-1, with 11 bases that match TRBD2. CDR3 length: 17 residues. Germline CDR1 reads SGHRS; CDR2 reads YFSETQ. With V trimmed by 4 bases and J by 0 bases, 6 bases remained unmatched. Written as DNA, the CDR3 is TGCGCCAGCAGCGCCCTAGCGGGAGGCAGCTCCTACAATGAGCAGTTCTTC. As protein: CASSALAGGSSYNEQFF.

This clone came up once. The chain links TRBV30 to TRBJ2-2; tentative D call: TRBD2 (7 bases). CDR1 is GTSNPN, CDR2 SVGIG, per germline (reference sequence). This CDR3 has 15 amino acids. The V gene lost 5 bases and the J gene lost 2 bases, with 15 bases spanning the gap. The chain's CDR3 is CAWDGGADNTGELFF. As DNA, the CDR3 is TGTGCCTGGGATGGGGGGGCGGATAACACCGGGGAGCTGTTTTTT.

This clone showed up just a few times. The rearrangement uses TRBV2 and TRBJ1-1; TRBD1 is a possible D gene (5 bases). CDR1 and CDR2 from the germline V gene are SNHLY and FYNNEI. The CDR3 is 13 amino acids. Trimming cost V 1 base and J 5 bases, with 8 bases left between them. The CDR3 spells CASSEGGGTEAFF. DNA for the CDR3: TGTGCCAGCAGTGAAGGGGGGGGAACTGAAGCTTTCTTT.

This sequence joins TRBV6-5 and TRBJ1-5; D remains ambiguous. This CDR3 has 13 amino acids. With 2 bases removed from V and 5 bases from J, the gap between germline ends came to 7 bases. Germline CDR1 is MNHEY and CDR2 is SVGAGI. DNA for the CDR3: TGTGCCAGCAGTTACGGGAGTTATCAGCCCCAGCATTTT. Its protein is CASSYGSYQPQHF.

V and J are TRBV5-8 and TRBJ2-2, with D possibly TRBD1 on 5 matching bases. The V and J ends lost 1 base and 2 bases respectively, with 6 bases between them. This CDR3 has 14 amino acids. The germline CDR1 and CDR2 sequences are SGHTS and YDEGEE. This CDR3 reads CASSLWGNTGELFF. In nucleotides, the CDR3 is TGTGCCAGCAGCTTGTGGGGCAACACCGGGGAGCTGTTTTTT.

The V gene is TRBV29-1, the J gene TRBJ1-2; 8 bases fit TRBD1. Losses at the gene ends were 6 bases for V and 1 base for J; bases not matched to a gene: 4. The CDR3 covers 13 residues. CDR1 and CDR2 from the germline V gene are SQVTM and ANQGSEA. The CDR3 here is CSVDDRGNYGYTF. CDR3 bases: TGCAGCGTCGACGACAGGGGTAACTATGGCTACACCTTC.

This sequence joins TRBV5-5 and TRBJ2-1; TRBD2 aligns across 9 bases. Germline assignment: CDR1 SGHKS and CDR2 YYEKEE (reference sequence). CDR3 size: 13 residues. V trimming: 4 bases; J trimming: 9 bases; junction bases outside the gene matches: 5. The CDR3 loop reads CASSPGLAREQFF. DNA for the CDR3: TGTGCCAGCAGCCCTGGACTAGCGCGTGAGCAGTTCTTC.

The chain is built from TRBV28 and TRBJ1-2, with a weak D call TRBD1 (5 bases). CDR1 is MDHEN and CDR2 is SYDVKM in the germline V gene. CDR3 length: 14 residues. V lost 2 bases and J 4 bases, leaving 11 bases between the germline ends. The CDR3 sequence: CASSLPGGGYGYTF. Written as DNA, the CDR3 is TGTGCCAGCAGTTTACCCGGGGGTGGCTATGGCTACACCTTC.

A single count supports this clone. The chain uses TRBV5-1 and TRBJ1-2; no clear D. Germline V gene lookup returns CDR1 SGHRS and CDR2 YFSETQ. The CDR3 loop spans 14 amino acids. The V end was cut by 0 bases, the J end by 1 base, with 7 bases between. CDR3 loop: CASSLARDNYGYTF. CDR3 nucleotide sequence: TGCGCCAGCAGCTTGGCGCGGGATAACTATGGCTACACCTTC.

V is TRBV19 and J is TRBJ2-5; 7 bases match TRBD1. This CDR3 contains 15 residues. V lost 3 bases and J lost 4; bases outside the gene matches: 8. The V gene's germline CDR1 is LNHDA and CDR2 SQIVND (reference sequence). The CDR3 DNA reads TGTGCCAGTAGTATGGCCAGGGGGAGAGGAGAGACCCAGTACTTC. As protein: CASSMARGRGETQYF.

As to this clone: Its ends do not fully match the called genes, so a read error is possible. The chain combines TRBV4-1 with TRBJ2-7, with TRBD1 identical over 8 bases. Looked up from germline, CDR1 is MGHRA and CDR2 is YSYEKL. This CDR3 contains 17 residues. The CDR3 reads CARSRPAGTGDSYEQYF. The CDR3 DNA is TGCGCCCGCAGCCGCCCGGCCGGGACAGGAGACTCCTACGAGCAGTACTTC.

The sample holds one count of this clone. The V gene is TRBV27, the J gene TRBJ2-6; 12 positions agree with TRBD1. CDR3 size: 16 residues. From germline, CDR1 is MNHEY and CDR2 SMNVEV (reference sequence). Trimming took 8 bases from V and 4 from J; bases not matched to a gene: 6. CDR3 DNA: TGTGCCAGCGCACCGGGACAGGGGGCAGGGGCCAACGTCCTGACTTTC. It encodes CASAPGQGAGANVLTF. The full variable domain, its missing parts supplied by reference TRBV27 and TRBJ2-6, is EAQVTQNPRYLITVTGKKLTVTCSQNMNHEYMSWYRQDPGLGLRQIYYSMNVEVTDKGDVPEGYKVSRKEKRNFPLILESPSPNQTSLYFCASAPGQGAGANVLTFGAGSRLTVL.

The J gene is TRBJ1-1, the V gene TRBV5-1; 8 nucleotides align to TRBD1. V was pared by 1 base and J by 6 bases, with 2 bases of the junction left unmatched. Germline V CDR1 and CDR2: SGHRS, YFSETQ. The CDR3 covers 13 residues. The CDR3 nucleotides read TGCGCCAGCAGCTTGCAGGACAGGGCTGAAGCTTTCTTT. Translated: CASSLQDRAEAFF.

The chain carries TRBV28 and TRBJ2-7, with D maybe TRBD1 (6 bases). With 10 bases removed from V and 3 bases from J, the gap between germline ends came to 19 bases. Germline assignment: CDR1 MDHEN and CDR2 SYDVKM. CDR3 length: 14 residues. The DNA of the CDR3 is TGTGCCAAACCCTCCGGGACAACACTCTACGAGCAGTACGTC. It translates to CAKPSGTTLYEQYV.

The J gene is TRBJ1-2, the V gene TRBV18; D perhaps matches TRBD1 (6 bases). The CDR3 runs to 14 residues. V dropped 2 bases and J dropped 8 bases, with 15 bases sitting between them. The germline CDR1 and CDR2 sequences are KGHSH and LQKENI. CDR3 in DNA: TGTGCCAGCTCACCAATTCGTGCAGGGGACGGCTACACCTTC. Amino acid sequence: CASSPIRAGDGYTF.

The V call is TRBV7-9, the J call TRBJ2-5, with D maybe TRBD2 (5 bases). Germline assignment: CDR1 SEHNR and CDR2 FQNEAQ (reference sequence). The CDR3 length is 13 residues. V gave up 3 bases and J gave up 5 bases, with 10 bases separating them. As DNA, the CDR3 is TGTGCCAGCAGCTTTGGACTGTATGAGACCCAGTACTTC. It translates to CASSFGLYETQYF.

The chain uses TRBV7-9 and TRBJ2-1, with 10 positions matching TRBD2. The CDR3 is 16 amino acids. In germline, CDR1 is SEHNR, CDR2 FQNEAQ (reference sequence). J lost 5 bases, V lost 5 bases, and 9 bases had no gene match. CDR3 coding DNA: TGTGCCAGCAGCGCAAGCGGGAGGGCCACAGACAATGAGCAGTTCTTC. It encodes CASSASGRATDNEQFF. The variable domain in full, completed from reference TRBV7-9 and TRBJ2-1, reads DTGVSQNPRHKITKRGQNVTFRCDPISEHNRLYWYRQTLGQGPEFLTYFQNEAQLEKSRLLSDRFSAERPKGSFSTLEIQRTEQGDSAMYLCASSASGRATDNEQFFGPGTRLTVL.

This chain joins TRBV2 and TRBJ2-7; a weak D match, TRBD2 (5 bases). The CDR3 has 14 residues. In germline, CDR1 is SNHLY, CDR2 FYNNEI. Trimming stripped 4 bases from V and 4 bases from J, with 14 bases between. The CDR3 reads CASSGSGSFYEQYF. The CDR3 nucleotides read TGTGCCAGCAGTGGGAGCGGAAGTTTTTACGAGCAGTACTTC.

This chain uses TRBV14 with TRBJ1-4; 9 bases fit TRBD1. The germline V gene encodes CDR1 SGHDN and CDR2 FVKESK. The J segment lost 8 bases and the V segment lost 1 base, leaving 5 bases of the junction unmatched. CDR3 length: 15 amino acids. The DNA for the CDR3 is TGTGCCAGCAGCCAAGTGGGACAGGGAGGGGAAAAACTGTTTTTT. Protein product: CASSQVGQGGEKLFF.

The DNA for the CDR3 is TGTGCCAGCAGCTTAGCTGACAGGGAGCAGTTCTTC. It is translated as CASSLADREQFF. The rearrangement uses TRBV7-9 and TRBJ2-1, with a weak D call TRBD1 (6 bases). From germline, CDR1 is SEHNR and CDR2 FQNEAQ (reference sequence). The CDR3 is 12 amino acids. The germline V and J ends were trimmed by 0 bases and 10 bases, with 7 bases remaining between them. Full variable domain (missing parts from reference TRBV7-9 and TRBJ2-1): DTGVSQNPRHKITKRGQNVTFRCDPISEHNRLYWYRQTLGQGPEFLTYFQNEAQLEKSRLLSDRFSAERPKGSFSTLEIQRTEQGDSAMYLCASSLADREQFFGPGTRLTVL.

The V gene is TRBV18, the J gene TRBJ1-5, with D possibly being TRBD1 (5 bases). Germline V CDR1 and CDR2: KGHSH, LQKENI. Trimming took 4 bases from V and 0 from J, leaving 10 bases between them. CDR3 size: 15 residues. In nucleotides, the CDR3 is TGTGCCAGCTCACGAGACAGCTTTAGCAATCAGCCCCAGCATTTT. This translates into CASSRDSFSNQPQHF. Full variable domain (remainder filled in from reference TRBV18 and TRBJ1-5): NAGVMQNPRHLVRRRGQEARLRCSPMKGHSHVYWYRQLPEEGLKFMVYLQKENIIDESGMPKERFSAEFPKEGPSILRIQQVVRGDSAAYFCASSRDSFSNQPQHFGDGTRLSIL.

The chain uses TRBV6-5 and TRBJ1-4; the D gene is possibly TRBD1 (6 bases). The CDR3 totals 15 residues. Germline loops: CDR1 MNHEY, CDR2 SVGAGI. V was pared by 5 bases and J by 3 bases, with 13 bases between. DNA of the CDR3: TGTGCCAGCAGTCAAAACAGGGCTGCTAATGAAAAACTGTTTTTT. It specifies CASSQNRAANEKLFF.

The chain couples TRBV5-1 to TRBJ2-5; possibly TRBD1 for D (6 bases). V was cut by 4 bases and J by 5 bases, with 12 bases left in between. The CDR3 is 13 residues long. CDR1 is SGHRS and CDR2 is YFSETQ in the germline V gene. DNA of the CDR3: TGCGCCAGCAGCCTCACAGGGATGGAGACCCAGTACTTC. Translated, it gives CASSLTGMETQYF.

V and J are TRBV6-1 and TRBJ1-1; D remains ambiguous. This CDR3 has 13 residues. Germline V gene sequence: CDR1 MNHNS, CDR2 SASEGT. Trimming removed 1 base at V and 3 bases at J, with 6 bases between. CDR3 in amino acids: CASSEVGDTEAFF. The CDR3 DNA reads TGTGCCAGCAGTGAAGTCGGGGACACTGAAGCTTTCTTT.

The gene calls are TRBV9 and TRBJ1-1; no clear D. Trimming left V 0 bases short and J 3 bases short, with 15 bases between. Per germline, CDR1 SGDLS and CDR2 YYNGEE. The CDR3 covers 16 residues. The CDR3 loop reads CASSVGTTWSDTEAFF. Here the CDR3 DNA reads TGTGCCAGCAGCGTAGGAACCACATGGAGCGACACTGAAGCTTTCTTT.

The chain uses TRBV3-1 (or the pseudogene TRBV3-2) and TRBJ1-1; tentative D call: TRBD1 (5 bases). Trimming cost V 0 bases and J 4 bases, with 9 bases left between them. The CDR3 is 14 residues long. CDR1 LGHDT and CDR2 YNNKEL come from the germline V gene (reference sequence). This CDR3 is CASSQETALTEAFF. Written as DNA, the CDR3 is TGTGCCAGCAGCCAAGAGACAGCTCTCACTGAAGCTTTCTTT.

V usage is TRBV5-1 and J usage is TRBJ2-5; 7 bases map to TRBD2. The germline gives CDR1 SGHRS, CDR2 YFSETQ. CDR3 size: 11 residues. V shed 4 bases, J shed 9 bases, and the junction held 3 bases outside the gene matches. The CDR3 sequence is CASSEAGAQYF. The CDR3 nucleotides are TGCGCCAGCAGCGAGGCGGGGGCCCAGTACTTC.